These 3 T cell receptor beta chains were sequenced from one sample in a study of identical twins. MiXCR was run by TCRdb on the 5' RACE reads, yielding one entry per CDR3 protein. This table holds approximately 700,000 distinct CDR3 sequences, roughly 18% found once. These records were also assigned to another study, of T cells expressing NK-cell markers.

Sequences were obtained from PBMCs. These TCRs come from a woman under 30 in good health.

This clonotype occurred many times. V gene TRBV12-3 or TRBV12-4 combines with J gene TRBJ2-1; 7 bases map to TRBD2. The length of the CDR3 is 14 residues. The V and J ends lost 2 bases and 8 bases, in that order; junction bases with no gene match: 6. CDR3 amino acids: CASSLTAGEDEQFF. The CDR3 DNA reads TGTGCCAGCAGTTTAACGGCGGGAGAAGATGAGCAGTTCTTC.

This clonotype was observed many times. The chain employs TRBV5-1 and TRBJ1-2; D might be TRBD1 (6 bases). The CDR3 runs to 15 residues. V was cut by 0 bases and J by 5 bases, with 14 bases left in between. Germline V CDR1 and CDR2: SGHRS, YFSETQ. The CDR3 nucleotides read TGCGCCAGCAGCTTGGACCCCGGGACACCTTATGGCTACACCTTC. Translated, it gives CASSLDPGTPYGYTF.

DNA for the CDR3: TGTGCCAGCAGCGTAGAGGCGGGCGCGACTCTGGCCGGGGAGCTGTTTTTT. Its translation is CASSVEAGATLAGELFF. The chain joins TRBV9 to TRBJ2-2; a weak D match, TRBD2 (5 bases). This CDR3 contains 17 residues. Trimming removed 0 bases at V and 6 bases at J, with 18 bases between. Per germline, CDR1 SGDLS and CDR2 YYNGEE.